These T cell receptor beta chains were read from a single sample in a study of T cell repertoires in cytomegalovirus infection. Via MiXCR, TCRdb re-called the reads, giving one row per CDR3 protein. This table holds fewer than 700,000 distinct CDR3 sequences, approximately 24% found once. Sequenced input: CD8+ T cells from PBMCs. The origin of the receptors is a human donor in good health (CMV status not recorded). Some clones in this sample may be carry-over from other donors' samples. Each CDR3 is given with its conserved first and last residue. The D gene is left open where the match is weak. Clone size appears in some rows only: once, few, many, or a class for an expanded clone.

J gene | V gene | clone size | D gene | CDR3 DNA | CDR3 protein
TRBJ1-1 | TRBV4-1 | NA | NA | TGCGCCAGCAGCCAAGGACGAGAGAAGAACACTGAAGCTTCCTTT | CASSQGREKNTEASF
TRBJ2-3 | TRBV28 | many | TRBD2 | TGTGCCAGCAGTCCGATTCCTAGCGGGGTTAGGTCAGATACGCAGTATTTT | CASSPIPSGVRSDTQYF
TRBJ2-3 | TRBV7-2 | many | NA | TGTGCCAGCAGCCCTGGGGGCAGGGTATACACAGATACGCAGTATTTT | CASSPGGRVYTDTQYF
TRBJ2-1 | TRBV10-2 | NA | NA | TGCGCCAGCAGGAGGGGTGGGGGGACGGGCAATGAGCAGTTCTTC | CASRRGGGTGNEQFF
TRBJ2-1 | TRBV7-8 | few | TRBD2 | TGTGCCAGCAGCCCGTCCGGGACTAGCTTCGATGAGCAGTTCTTC | CASSPSGTSFDEQFF
TRBJ2-3 | TRBV6-2/TRBV6-3 | NA | NA | TGTGCCAGCAGTTACCGGGTCGGGAGCACAGATACGCAGTATTTT | CASSYRVGSTDTQYF
TRBJ1-1 | TRBV5-1 | once | TRBD1 | TGCGCCAGCAGCTTGGCCCGACAGGGCCCTGACACTGATGCTTTCTTT | CASSLARQGPDTDAFF
TRBJ2-1 | TRBV7-8 | many | TRBD1 | TGTGCCAGCAGCTTAGAGCCGGGACAGGCGGCCTACAATGAGCAGTTCTTC | CASSLEPGQAAYNEQFF
TRBJ1-6 | TRBV5-1 | NA | TRBD1 | TGCGCCAGCAGCCGGACAGGGAGGGATTCACCCCTCCACTTT | CASSRTGRDSPLHF
TRBJ1-4 | TRBV28 | NA | TRBD1 | TGTGCCAGCAGTTCCGACAGGGAGGTTAAGGAAAAACTGTTTTTT | CASSSDREVKEKLFF
TRBJ2-5 | TRBV29-1 | NA | TRBD1 | TGCAGCGTGGGACAGGGGGCGGAGGAGACCCAGTACTTC | CSVGQGAEETQYF
TRBJ2-3 | TRBV7-9 | many | NA | TGTGCCAGCAGCTTAGCCCTGCGACAGAGCACAGATACGCAGTATTTT | CASSLALRQSTDTQYF
TRBJ1-6 | TRBV6-2/TRBV6-3 | NA | NA | TGTGCCAGCAGTCCCGGGTCAGGAAGCTCACCCCTCCACTTT | CASSPGSGSSPLHF
TRBJ2-7 | TRBV7-9 | few | NA | TGTGCCAGCAGCCCGATAAGGAGCGGCTCCTACGAGCAGTACTTC | CASSPIRSGSYEQYF
TRBJ1-1 | TRBV7-9 | many | NA | TGTGCCAGCAGCTTGACCGACAGTAACACTGAAGCTTTCTTT | CASSLTDSNTEAFF
TRBJ2-7 | TRBV7-9 | NA | TRBD2 | TGTGCCAGCAGCCAACGACTAGCGGGGGCGTCCTACGAGCAGTACTTC | CASSQRLAGASYEQYF
TRBJ1-2 | TRBV29-1 | few | NA | TGCAGCGTAGAGGTGAACTATGGCTACACCTTC | CSVEVNYGYTF
TRBJ2-7 | TRBV7-9 | few | NA | TGTGCCAGCAGCTTAAAACAAGGGCAGTACTTC | CASSLKQGQYF
TRBJ1-1 | TRBV5-5 | few | NA | TGTGCCAGCAGCTCCCTGGGTCTAAGCGGTTATGAGGGCACTGAAGCTTTCTTT | CASSSLGLSGYEGTEAFF
TRBJ1-1 | TRBV12-3/TRBV12-4 | many | NA | TGTGCCAGCAGTTTGTCGGTGGACACTGAAGCTTTCTTT | CASSLSVDTEAFF
TRBJ1-5 | TRBV28 | NA | TRBD1 | TGTGCCAGCAGTTCACAGGGGCGGCAGAAGCCCCAGCATTTT | CASSSQGRQKPQHF
TRBJ1-1 | TRBV7-3 | NA | NA | TGTGCCAGCAGCCCCCAGGGACATATGGAAGCTTTCTTT | CASSPQGHMEAFF
TRBJ2-4 | TRBV7-6 | many | TRBD1 | TGTGCCAGCAGCATCCCGCCGGGGACAGGGGATTTGGCCAAAAACATTCAGTACTTC | CASSIPPGTGDLAKNIQYF
TRBJ2-3 | TRBV7-6 | few | TRBD1 | TGTGCCAGCAGCACGGGACAGGGGGCGCGGAGCACAGATACGCAGTATTTT | CASSTGQGARSTDTQYF
TRBJ1-5 | TRBV12-3/TRBV12-4 | many | NA | TGTGCCAGCACTTCCCGACAAATTAGCAATCAGCCCCAGCATTTT | CASTSRQISNQPQHF
TRBJ1-2 | TRBV28 | once | TRBD1 | TGTGCCAGCAGTTTAACAGGGGGTCTGGTCTATGGCTACACCTTC | CASSLTGGLVYGYTF
TRBJ1-5 | TRBV6-4 | NA | NA | TGTGCCAGCAGTGACTCGCAAGGGCCCGGGCAGCCCCAGCATTTT | CASSDSQGPGQPQHF
TRBJ2-1 | TRBV7-3 | many | TRBD2 | TGTGCCAGCAGCTCTCCGACTAGCAGGATTGACAATGAGCAGTTCTTC | CASSSPTSRIDNEQFF
TRBJ1-1 | TRBV29-1 | NA | NA | TGCAGCGTGGCCGGGGTTGAAGCTTTCTTT | CSVAGVEAFF
TRBJ1-2 | TRBV27 | many | NA | TGTGCCAGCGCCAGACCCAAGCATGGCTACACCTTC | CASARPKHGYTF
TRBJ2-1 | TRBV7-8 | many | NA | TGTGCCAGCAGCTTTGATGAGCAGTTCTTC | CASSFDEQFF
TRBJ1-1 | TRBV6-5 | many | NA | TGTGCCAGCTTCCCTCTCTTAAAGGACGATAGCACTGAAGCTTTCTTT | CASFPLLKDDSTEAFF
TRBJ1-2 | TRBV7-9 | NA | NA | TGTGCCAGCAGTCCGGGCCAGTTTAGCGGCTACACCTTC | CASSPGQFSGYTF
TRBJ2-3 | TRBV5-5 | NA | TRBD2 | TGTGCCAGCAGCTTGATTAGCGGGGGCTGGGATACGCAGTATTTT | CASSLISGGWDTQYF
TRBJ1-1 | TRBV6-6 | NA | TRBD1 | TGTGCCAGCAGTGAGGGACAGCGCTTCACTGAAGCTTTCTTT | CASSEGQRFTEAFF
TRBJ2-3 | TRBV4-1 | NA | TRBD1 | TGCGCCAGCAGCCAAGCCGAGGGACAGAGATACACAGATACGCAGTATTTT | CASSQAEGQRYTDTQYF
TRBJ2-1 | TRBV28 | NA | TRBD1 | TGTGCCAGCAGTTTACCCGTCCGGGGGACAGGGGGCAATGAGCAGTTCTTC | CASSLPVRGTGGNEQFF
TRBJ1-2 | TRBV7-2 | NA | TRBD1 | TGTGCCAGCAGCTCACCGGGACAGGGAACAAACTATGGCTACACCTTC | CASSSPGQGTNYGYTF
TRBJ2-3 | TRBV10-3 | NA | NA | TGTGCCATCAGCCCGATGGGGGACACTCGCACAGATACGCAGTATTTT | CAISPMGDTRTDTQYF
TRBJ1-4 | TRBV20-1 | NA | NA | TGCAGTGCTAGAGATACAGGACAGCCTTTAGAAAAACTGTTTTTT | CSARDTGQPLEKLFF
TRBJ2-1 | TRBV19 | NA | NA | TGTGCCAGTAGTATGGCGGTCTACTCCTACAATGAGCAGTTCTTC | CASSMAVYSYNEQFF
TRBJ2-5 | TRBV20-1 | NA | NA | TGCAGTGCTCGCCAGCGGGACCAAGAGACCCAGTACTTC | CSARQRDQETQYF
TRBJ2-1 | TRBV29-1 | NA | NA | TGCAGCCCCGTGGGGGGCTCCTACAATGAGCAGTTCTTC | CSPVGGSYNEQFF
TRBJ1-2 | TRBV7-6 | many | NA | TGTGCCAGCAGCTTAGTCCGGACAGTCAACGGCTACACCTTC | CASSLVRTVNGYTF
TRBJ1-2 | TRBV25-1 | few | NA | TGTGCCAGCAGTGAGGCCGACCGCTATGGCTACACCTTC | CASSEADRYGYTF
TRBJ1-2 | TRBV4-2 | NA | TRBD1 | TGTGCCAGCAGCCAAGTAGGACAGGGAGGCTACACCTTC | CASSQVGQGGYTF
TRBJ1-5 | TRBV20-1 | NA | NA | TGCAGTGCTAGAGGTAGCGTTAATCAGCCCCAGCATTTT | CSARGSVNQPQHF
TRBJ1-2 | TRBV10-3 | NA | TRBD1 | TGTGCCCTGGGAGGGGGCAGAATGGGTTACACCTTC | CALGGGRMGYTF
TRBJ2-2 | TRBV2 | few | NA | TGTGCCAGCCACAAGACAGGGAACACCGGGGAGCTGTTTTTT | CASHKTGNTGELFF
TRBJ2-1 | TRBV7-2 | many | NA | TGTGCCAGCGGCCGTAGATTCTCCAATGAGCAGTTCTTC | CASGRRFSNEQFF
TRBJ2-3 | TRBV7-8 | many | NA | TGTGCCAGTTCCCGGGATACGCAGTATTTT | CASSRDTQYF
TRBJ1-2 | TRBV5-5 | NA | NA | TGTGCCAGCAGCTTGTTTAAAGGAGCCGGGGATCAGGGCTACACCTTC | CASSLFKGAGDQGYTF
TRBJ1-3 | TRBV25-1 | few | NA | TGTGCCAGCAGTGATATTACGAGCTCTGGAAACACCATATATTTT | CASSDITSSGNTIYF
TRBJ1-1 | TRBV27 | NA | NA | TGTGCCAGCAGTGCCTCACCGGGACCAACTGAAGCTTTCTTT | CASSASPGPTEAFF
TRBJ2-7 | TRBV29-1 | NA | NA | TGCAGCGTAGTGACCTACTACGAGCAGTACTTC | CSVVTYYEQYF
TRBJ1-1 | TRBV5-8 | few | NA | TGTGCCAGCAGCTTTGGGGGGGAGACTGAAGCTTTCTTT | CASSFGGETEAFF
TRBJ2-7 | TRBV7-9 | few | NA | TGTGCCAGCAGCCCGGGGACTTCTCCCTACGAGCAGTACTTC | CASSPGTSPYEQYF